Listed here are 6 T cell receptor beta chains from one sample, sequenced in a study of post-analysis software for immune sequencing data. Findings of the study overall: The study found TRBV5-6, TRBV5-1 and TRBV20-1 among about 5 TRBV segments more frequent in patients than controls.

Their cognate antigens are unknown. cDNA libraries for TCR beta contained unique molecular identifiers. TCRdb re-derived calls from the PCR reads in MiXCR, one entry per CDR3 protein. The sample lists about 770,000 distinct CDR3 sequences; more than 45% were seen once. Input material: blood. The receptor source for this set is a girl between 10 and 17 years old with multiple sclerosis.

There are a few counts of this clonotype. The chain carries TRBV12-3 or TRBV12-4 and TRBJ2-1, with D hard to call. The CDR3 spans 9 residues. The V end lost 10 bases, the J end lost 6 bases, and 4 bases lay between the germline ends. The CDR3 nucleotides are TGTGCCACCAGCAATGAGCAGTTCTTC. Encoded protein: CATSNEQFF.

The V and J genes are TRBV20-1 and TRBJ2-5, with 9 bases that match TRBD2. Germline V gene lookup returns CDR1 DFQATT and CDR2 SNEGSKA (reference sequence). This CDR3 has 17 amino acids. With 3 bases clipped from V and 2 bases from J, the junction kept 13 bases outside the gene matches. The CDR3 reads CSAREAGGSDGQETQYF. The CDR3 bases are TGCAGTGCTAGGGAGGCGGGAGGGTCAGACGGGCAAGAGACCCAGTACTTC.

This chain joins TRBV12-3 or TRBV12-4 and TRBJ2-3; 11 bases fit TRBD2. CDR3 length: 17 amino acids. With 4 bases clipped from V and 4 bases from J, the junction kept 10 bases outside the gene matches. The CDR3 DNA sequence: TGTGCCAGCAGTTCCCGCCAGACTAGCGGGAACGCAGATACGCAGTATTTT. It translates to CASSSRQTSGNADTQYF.

The chain employs TRBV10-3 and TRBJ2-7, with 7 bases matching TRBD2. The tail of the sequence fits TRBJ2-5 better, so the J call may be wrong. Germline loops: CDR1 ENHRY, CDR2 SYGVKD. The CDR3 has 15 amino acids. CDR3 in DNA: TGTGCCATCAGTGTAGATTGGGCGGGAGAAGAGACCCAGTACTTC. It codes for CAISVDWAGEETQYF.

The chain combines TRBV15 with TRBJ2-5; 8 bases are a match to TRBD1. CDR1 and CDR2 from the germline V gene are LNHNV and YYDKDF (reference sequence). CDR3 size: 15 residues. Trimming cost V 0 bases and J 3 bases; bases outside gene matches: 3. CDR3 DNA sequence: TGTGCCACCAGCAGAGACAGGGGGCCCGAAGAGACCCAGTACTTC. Protein sequence: CATSRDRGPEETQYF.

The gene calls are TRBV7-7 and TRBJ1-5; TRBD1 agrees at 8 bases. Germline lookup yields CDR1 SSHAT and CDR2 FNYEAQ (reference sequence). CDR3 length: 13 residues. The CDR3 here is CARRQGCNQPQHF. The CDR3 DNA sequence: TGTGCTAGGAGACAGGGGTGCAATCAGCCCCAGCATTTT.